The entry that follows covers one T cell receptor (beta chain) sequence. The antigen is undetermined. Any gene name here is a mouse gene name. The CDR3 goes on 1 residue after the read ends, and that part is filled in from the germline J gene. This specimen comes from a study of tissue T cells after allogeneic stem cell transplantation. Germline values: CDR1 SGHSA, CDR2 FRNQAP. The CDR3 is 15 amino acids. Germline trimming cut 1 base from V and 1 base from J; bases unmatched to any gene: 2. The study, taken as a whole, reports: Anatomically similar tissues had similar TCR repertoires within each patient. In patients and mice, blood and spleen missed much of tissue repertoire. Sampling depth was limited, and the cohort was small and clinically varied.

Time point of the sample: mouse harvest day 7 after allogeneic transplant. Mouse grafts combined 10^7 T-cell-depleted bone marrow cells with 10^6 splenic CD5+ T cells. The assay was immunoSEQ multiplex PCR, and TCRdb's table has in-frame clones only and misses some. The table includes 7,500 or so clones, 45% to 65% detected once. The TCR comes from a female BALB/c mouse given C57BL/6 T cells with graft-versus-host disease after an allogeneic hematopoietic cell transplant. The rearrangement uses TRBV16 and TRBJ2-3; 7 nucleotides align to TRBD1. Sequenced material: lymph node tissue. Incomplete CDR3 DNA: TGTGCAAGCAGCTTAGGACAGGGAGGTGCAGAAACGCTGTAT. Translation: CASSLGQGGAETLY. The full CDR3 is CASSLGQGGAETLYF.